Listed below are T cell receptor beta chains from one sample, sequenced in a study of cytomegalovirus exposure and HLA in healthy donors. This table comes from immunoSEQ multiplex PCR, and its TCRdb copy is limited to in-frame clones, with some not included. The sample consists of fewer than 120,000 clones, approximately 89% of them appearing once. Material: PBMCs. Receptors originate from a woman aged 18 to 35 in good health and CMV-seronegative. Each CDR3 is given with its conserved first and last residue. Each record gives: clone size, CDR3 length, D gene, J gene, V gene, CDR3 protein, CDR3 DNA. The D gene is left open where the match is weak. Size values are once, few and many counts, or a class for expanded clones, and some rows have none.

>.|13|.|TRBJ1-1|TRBV4-1
CASSQDLGAEAFF
TGCGCCAGCAGCCAAGATCTCGGGGCTGAAGCTTTCTTT
>.|15|.|TRBJ2-7|TRBV5-5
CASSPTLQGAYEQYF
TGTGCCAGCAGTCCTACCTTACAAGGGGCCTACGAGCAGTACTTC
>once|16|TRBD2|TRBJ2-2|TRBV10-1
CASLSGSGVNTGELFF
TGCGCCAGTCTTTCTGGGAGCGGGGTGAACACCGGGGAGCTGTTTTTT
>.|14|.|TRBJ2-2|TRBV4-3
CASSQEVRGGELFF
TGCGCCAGCAGCCAAGAGGTCAGGGGCGGGGAGCTGTTTTTT
>few|13|.|TRBJ2-7|TRBV10-3
CAISESGDGEQYF
TGTGCCATCAGTGAGTCAGGGGATGGCGAGCAGTACTTC
>.|13|.|TRBJ2-7|TRBV27
CASSYKNRQEQYF
TGTGCCAGCAGCTATAAAAATCGACAGGAGCAGTACTTC
>.|13|.|TRBJ2-7|TRBV2
CASLQVRFEEQYF
TGTGCCAGCCTCCAGGTTAGGTTCGAGGAGCAGTACTTC
>.|15|.|TRBJ1-2|TRBV6-5
CASSSQTAANYGYTF
TGTGCCAGCAGTTCGCAGACAGCAGCTAACTATGGCTACACCTTC
>.|18|TRBD1|TRBJ1-1|TRBV5-1
CASSLAQPGQGGNTEAFF
TGCGCCAGCAGCTTGGCCCAACCGGGACAGGGGGGGAACACTGAAGCTTTCTTT
>.|15|TRBD1|TRBJ1-5|TRBV6-1
CASSARDRSNQPQHF
TGTGCCAGCAGTGCCCGGGACAGGTCTAATCAGCCCCAGCATTTT
>.|16|.|TRBJ1-5|TRBV7-8
CASSQLGRADSQPQHF
TGTGCCAGCAGCCAACTGGGCAGGGCGGACAGTCAGCCCCAGCATTTT
>.|16|.|TRBJ2-1|TRBV4-3
CASSPRSVGSYNEQFF
TGCGCCAGCAGCCCCCGGTCCGTCGGCTCCTACAATGAGCAGTTCTTC
>.|16|TRBD1|TRBJ1-1|TRBV7-8
CASSSPTGFMNTEAFF
TGTGCCAGCAGCTCCCCGACAGGGTTCATGAACACTGAAGCTTTCTTT
>.|17|TRBD2|TRBJ2-1|TRBV5-1
CASSPRLAGGNYNEQFF
TGCGCTAGCAGCCCACGACTAGCGGGGGGGAATTACAATGAGCAGTTCTTC
>.|14|.|TRBJ2-5|TRBV5-1
CASSAEDLQETQYF
TGCGCCAGCAGCGCGGAGGACCTCCAAGAGACCCAGTACTTC
>.|14|.|TRBJ1-1|TRBV11-2
CASSPIARVAEAFF
TGTGCCAGCAGCCCAATAGCCAGGGTCGCTGAAGCTTTCTTT